This TCR beta chain is from a study of blood T cell repertoires in COVID-19. The overall study: COVID-19 samples, acute and convalescent, were from the United States, Italy and Spain. PBMCs, B-cell-depleted T cells, or T cells provided the cDNA or gDNA that made up the material.

Per the original data handling: For nucleated cells, counts were estimated from reference gene primer amplification. The table came from immunoSEQ multiplex PCR; TCRdb's copy has only in-frame clones and leaves some out. V and J calls and clone size come straight from that table; D and trimming were deduced from the DNA. The table records around 100,000 clones, about 85% of them present only once. Sequencing used peripheral blood. The receptor's source is a human donor in a cohort sampled during active COVID-19.

This chain's CDR3 is CASSQGTGTMNTEAFF. CDR3 DNA: TGTGCCAGCAGCCAAGGGACAGGGACCATGAACACTGAAGCTTTCTTT. The rearrangement joins TRBV7-9 to TRBJ1-1; TRBD1 aligns across 9 bases. Trimming removed 5 bases from V and 0 bases from J; junction bases left unmatched: 7. Germline V CDR1 and CDR2: SEHNR, FQNEAQ (reference sequence). The CDR3 runs to 16 residues.